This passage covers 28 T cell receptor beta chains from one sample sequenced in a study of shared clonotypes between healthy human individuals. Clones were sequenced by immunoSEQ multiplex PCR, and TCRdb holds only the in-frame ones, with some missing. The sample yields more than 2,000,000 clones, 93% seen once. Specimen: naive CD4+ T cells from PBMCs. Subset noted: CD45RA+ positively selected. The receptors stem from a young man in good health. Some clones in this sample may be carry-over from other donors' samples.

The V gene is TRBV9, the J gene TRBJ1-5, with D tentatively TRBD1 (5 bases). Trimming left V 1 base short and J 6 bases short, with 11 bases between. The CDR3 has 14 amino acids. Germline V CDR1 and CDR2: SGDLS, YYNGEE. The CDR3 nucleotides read TGTGCCAGCAGCGTATCCGGGGGGGGTCAGCCCCAGCATTTT. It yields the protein CASSVSGGGQPQHF.

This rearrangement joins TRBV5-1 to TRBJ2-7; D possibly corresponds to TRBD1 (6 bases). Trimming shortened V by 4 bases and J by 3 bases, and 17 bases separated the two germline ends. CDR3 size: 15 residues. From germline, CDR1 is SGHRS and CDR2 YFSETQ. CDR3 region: CASSLGTPSRYEQYF. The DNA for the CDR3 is TGCGCCAGCAGCCTCGGGACACCCAGTCGCTACGAGCAGTACTTC.

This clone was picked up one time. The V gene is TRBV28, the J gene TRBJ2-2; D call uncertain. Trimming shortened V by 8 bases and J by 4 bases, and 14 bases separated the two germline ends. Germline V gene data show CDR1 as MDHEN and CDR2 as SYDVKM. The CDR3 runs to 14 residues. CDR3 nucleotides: TGTGCCAGCGCACCGCTGGCGGTCACCGGGGAGCTGTTTTTT. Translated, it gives CASAPLAVTGELFF.

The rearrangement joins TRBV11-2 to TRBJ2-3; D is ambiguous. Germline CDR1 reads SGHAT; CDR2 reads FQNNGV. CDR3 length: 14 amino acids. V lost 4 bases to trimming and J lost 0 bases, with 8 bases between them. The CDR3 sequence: CASSSLTSTDTQYF. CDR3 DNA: TGTGCCAGCAGCTCCTTGACTAGCACAGATACGCAGTATTTT.

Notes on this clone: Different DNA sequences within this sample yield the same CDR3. The CDR3 sequence: CASSPGQGMNTEAFF. DNA for the CDR3: TGTGCCAGTAGCCCGGGACAGGGGATGAACACTGAAGCTTTCTTT. The chain uses TRBV19 and TRBJ1-1, with 10 bases that match TRBD1. Germline V lookup: CDR1 LNHDA, CDR2 SQIVND (reference sequence). The CDR3 runs 15 residues. V gave up 6 bases and J gave up 0 bases; unmatched junction bases: 4.

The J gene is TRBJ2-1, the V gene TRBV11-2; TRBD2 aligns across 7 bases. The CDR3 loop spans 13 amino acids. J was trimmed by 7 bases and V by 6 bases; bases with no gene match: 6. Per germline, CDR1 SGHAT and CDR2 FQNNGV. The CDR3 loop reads CASSGGRSNEQFF. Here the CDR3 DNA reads TGTGCCAGCAGTGGCGGGAGATCGAATGAGCAGTTCTTC.

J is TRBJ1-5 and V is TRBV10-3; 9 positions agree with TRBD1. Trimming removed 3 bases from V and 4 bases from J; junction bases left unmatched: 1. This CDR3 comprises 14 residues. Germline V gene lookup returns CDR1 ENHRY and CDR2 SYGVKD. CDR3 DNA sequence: TGTGCCATCAGTGAACAGGGGGCGAATCAGCCCCAGCATTTT. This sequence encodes CAISEQGANQPQHF.

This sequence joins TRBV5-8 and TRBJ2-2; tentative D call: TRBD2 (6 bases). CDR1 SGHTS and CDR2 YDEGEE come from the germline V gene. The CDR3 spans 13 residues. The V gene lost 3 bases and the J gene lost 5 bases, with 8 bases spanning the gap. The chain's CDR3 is CASSSGGTGELFF. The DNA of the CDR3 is TGTGCCAGCAGCTCTGGGGGGACCGGGGAGCTGTTTTTT.

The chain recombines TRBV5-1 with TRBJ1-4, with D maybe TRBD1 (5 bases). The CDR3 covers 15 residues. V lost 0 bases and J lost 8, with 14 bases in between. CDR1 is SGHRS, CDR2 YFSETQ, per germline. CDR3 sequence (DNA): TGCGCCAGCAGCTTGGAGGAGGGGATGAAAGAAAAACTGTTTTTT. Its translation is CASSLEEGMKEKLFF.

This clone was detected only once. The CDR3 DNA follows: TGTGCCAGCAGTGTCGAGGGAGGGAACACTGAAGCTTTCTTT. Its translation is CASSVEGGNTEAFF. V usage is TRBV6-1 and J usage is TRBJ1-1; D unresolved. In germline, CDR1 is MNHNS, CDR2 SASEGT. Trimming pared 4 bases from V and 1 base from J, leaving 10 bases between. The CDR3 loop spans 14 amino acids.

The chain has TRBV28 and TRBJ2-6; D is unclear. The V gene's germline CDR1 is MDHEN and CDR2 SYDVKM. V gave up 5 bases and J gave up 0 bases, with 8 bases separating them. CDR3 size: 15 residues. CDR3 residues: CASSQLLSGANVLTF. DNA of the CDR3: TGTGCCAGCAGTCAACTCCTCTCTGGGGCCAACGTCCTGACTTTC.

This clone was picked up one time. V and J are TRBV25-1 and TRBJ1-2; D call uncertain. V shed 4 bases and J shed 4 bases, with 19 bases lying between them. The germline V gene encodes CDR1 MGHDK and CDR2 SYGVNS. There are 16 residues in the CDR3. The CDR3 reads CASSGVPVSGSYGYTF. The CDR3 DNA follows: TGTGCCAGCAGTGGTGTCCCGGTCTCGGGATCCTATGGCTACACCTTC.

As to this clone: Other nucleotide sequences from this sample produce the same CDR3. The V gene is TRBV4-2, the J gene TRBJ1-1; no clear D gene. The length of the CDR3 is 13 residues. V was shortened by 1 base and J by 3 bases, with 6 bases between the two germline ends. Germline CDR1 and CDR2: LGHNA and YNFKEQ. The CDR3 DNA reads TGTGCCAGCAGCCAAGGCCGGGACACTGAAGCTTTCTTT. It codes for CASSQGRDTEAFF.

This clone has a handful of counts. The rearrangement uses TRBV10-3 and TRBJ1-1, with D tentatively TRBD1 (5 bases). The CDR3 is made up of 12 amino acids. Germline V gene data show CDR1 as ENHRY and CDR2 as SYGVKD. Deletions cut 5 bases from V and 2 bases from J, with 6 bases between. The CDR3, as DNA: TGTGCCATCAGTTGGGGCAACACTGAAGCTTTCTTT. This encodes CAISWGNTEAFF.

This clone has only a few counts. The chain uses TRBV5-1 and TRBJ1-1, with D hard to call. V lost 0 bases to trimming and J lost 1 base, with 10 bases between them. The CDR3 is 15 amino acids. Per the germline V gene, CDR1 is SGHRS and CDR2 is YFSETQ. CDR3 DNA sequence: TGCGCCAGCAGCTTGGGCTTCGGAGAGAACACTGAAGCTTTCTTT. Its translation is CASSLGFGENTEAFF.

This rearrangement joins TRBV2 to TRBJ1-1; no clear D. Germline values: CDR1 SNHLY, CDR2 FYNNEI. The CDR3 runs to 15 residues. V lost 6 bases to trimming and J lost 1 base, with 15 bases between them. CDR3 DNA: TGTGCCAGCAGACCGATGGAGGTGGGGAACACTGAAGCTTTCTTT. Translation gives CASRPMEVGNTEAFF.

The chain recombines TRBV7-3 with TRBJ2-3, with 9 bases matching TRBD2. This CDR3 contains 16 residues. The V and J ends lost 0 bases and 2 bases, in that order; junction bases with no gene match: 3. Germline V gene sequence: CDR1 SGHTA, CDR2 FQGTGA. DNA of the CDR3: TGTGCCAGCAGCTTAACAGGGACTAGCAACACAGATACGCAGTATTTT. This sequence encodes CASSLTGTSNTDTQYF.

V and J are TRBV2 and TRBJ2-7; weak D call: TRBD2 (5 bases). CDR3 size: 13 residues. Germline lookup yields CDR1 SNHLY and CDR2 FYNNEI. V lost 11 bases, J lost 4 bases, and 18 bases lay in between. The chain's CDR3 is CAVARDLGYEQYF. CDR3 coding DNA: TGTGCCGTAGCCCGGGATCTTGGGTACGAGCAGTACTTC.

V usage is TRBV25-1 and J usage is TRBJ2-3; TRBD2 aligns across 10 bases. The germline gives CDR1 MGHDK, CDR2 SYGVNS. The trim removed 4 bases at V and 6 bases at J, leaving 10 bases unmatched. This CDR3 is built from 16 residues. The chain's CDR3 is CASSVKASGSWDTQYF. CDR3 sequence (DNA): TGTGCCAGCAGTGTAAAGGCTAGCGGGAGCTGGGATACGCAGTATTTT.

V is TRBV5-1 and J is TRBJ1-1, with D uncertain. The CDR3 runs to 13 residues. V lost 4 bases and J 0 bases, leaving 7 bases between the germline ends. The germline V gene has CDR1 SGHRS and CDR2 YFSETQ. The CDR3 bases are TGCGCCAGCAGCGATCAGATGAACACTGAAGCTTTCTTT. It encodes CASSDQMNTEAFF.

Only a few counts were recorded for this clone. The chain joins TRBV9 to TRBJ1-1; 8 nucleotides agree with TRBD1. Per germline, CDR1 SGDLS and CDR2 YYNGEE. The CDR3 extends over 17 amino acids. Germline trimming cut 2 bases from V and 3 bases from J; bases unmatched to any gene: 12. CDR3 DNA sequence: TGTGCCAGCAGCGTCGCACCAGGGGGCGCGGGGGACACTGAAGCTTTCTTT. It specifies CASSVAPGGAGDTEAFF.

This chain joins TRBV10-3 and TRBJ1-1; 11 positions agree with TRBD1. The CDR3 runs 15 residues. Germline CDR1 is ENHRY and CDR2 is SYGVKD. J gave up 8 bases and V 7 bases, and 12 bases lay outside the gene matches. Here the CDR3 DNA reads TGTGCCATCAACCAGTTCGGACAGGGGGCTGGAGAAGCTTTCTTT. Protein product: CAINQFGQGAGEAFF.

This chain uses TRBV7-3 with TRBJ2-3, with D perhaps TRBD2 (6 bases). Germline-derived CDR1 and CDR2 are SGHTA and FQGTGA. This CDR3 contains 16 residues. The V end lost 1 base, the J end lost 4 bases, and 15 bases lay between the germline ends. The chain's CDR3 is CASSLSAGTYADTQYF. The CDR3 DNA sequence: TGTGCCAGCAGCTTAAGCGCGGGGACTTATGCAGATACGCAGTATTTT. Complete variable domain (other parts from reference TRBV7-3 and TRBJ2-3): GAGVSQTPSNKVTEKGKYVELRCDPISGHTALYWYRQSLGQGPEFLIYFQGTGAADDSGLPNDRFFAVRPEGSVSTLKIQRTERGDSAVYLCASSLSAGTYADTQYFGPGTRLTVL.

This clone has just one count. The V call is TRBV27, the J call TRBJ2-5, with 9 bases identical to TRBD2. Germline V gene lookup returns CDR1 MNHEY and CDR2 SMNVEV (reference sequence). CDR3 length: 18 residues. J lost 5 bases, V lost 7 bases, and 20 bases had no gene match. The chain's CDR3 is CASTRAASGIPRGETQYF. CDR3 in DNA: TGTGCCAGCACCCGGGCGGCTAGCGGGATCCCCCGGGGGGAGACCCAGTACTTC.

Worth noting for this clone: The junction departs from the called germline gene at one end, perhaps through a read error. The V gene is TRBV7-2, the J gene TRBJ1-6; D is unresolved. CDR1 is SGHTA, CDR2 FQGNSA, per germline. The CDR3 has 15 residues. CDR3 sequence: CASSLGGVLNSPLHF. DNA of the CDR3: TGTGCCAGCAGTTTAGGCGGCGTTTTGAATTCACCCCTCCACTTT.

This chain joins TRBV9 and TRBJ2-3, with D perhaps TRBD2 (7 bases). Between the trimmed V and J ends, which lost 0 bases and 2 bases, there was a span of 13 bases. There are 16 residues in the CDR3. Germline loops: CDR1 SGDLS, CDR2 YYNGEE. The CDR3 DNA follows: TGTGCCAGCAGCGTAGAAGCGGGACAACTCACAGATACGCAGTATTTT. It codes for CASSVEAGQLTDTQYF.

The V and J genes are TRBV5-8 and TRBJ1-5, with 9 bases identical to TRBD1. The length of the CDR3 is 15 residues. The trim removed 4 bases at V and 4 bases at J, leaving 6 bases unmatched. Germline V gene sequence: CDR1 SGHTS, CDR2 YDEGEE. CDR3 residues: CASSLPGQGNQPQHF. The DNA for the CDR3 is TGTGCCAGCAGCCTACCGGGACAGGGTAATCAGCCCCAGCATTTT.

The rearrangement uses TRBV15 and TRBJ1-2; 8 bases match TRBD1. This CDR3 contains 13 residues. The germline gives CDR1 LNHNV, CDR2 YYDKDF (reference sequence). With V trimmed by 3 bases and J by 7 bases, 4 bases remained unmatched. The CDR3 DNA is TGTGCCACCAGCAGGGGACAGGAATTTGGCTACACCTTC. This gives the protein CATSRGQEFGYTF.